Following are 22 T cell receptor beta chains from one sample sequenced in a study of blood T cell dynamics during melanoma immunotherapy. Generated by immunoSEQ multiplex PCR, the TCRdb table keeps only in-frame clones and is missing some. The sample lists thousands of clones; roughly 87% were seen once. Time point reported: week 3, after first cycle of checkpoint inhibitor. Sequenced material: blood, taken from a patient treated with checkpoint blockade. The receptors shown here come from a human donor with melanoma.

This clone appeared a single time. This sequence joins TRBV6-5 and TRBJ1-1; D is unresolved. The CDR3 runs to 13 residues. V dropped 2 bases and J dropped 0 bases, with 4 bases sitting between them. Germline lookup yields CDR1 MNHEY and CDR2 SVGAGI. The CDR3 here is CASSYRMNTEAFF. CDR3 DNA: TGTGCCAGCAGTTACCGAATGAACACTGAAGCTTTCTTT.

This clone is a singleton in its sample. For the CDR3, the DNA is TGTGCCTGGAGTGTAGGGGGGGAGAGGGCTTTCTTT. This translates into CAWSVGGERAFF. The chain uses TRBV30 and TRBJ1-1; D perhaps matches TRBD1 (6 bases). Germline CDR1 is GTSNPN and CDR2 is SVGIG (reference sequence). This CDR3 has 12 residues. V lost 0 bases and J 11 bases, leaving 13 bases between the germline ends. Full variable domain (outside the CDR3, taken from reference TRBV30 and TRBJ1-1): SQTIHQWPATLVQPVGSPLSLECTVEGTSNPNLYWYRQAAGRGLQLLFYSVGIGQISSEVPQNLSASRPQDRQFILSSKKLLLSDSGFYLCAWSVGGERAFFGQGTRLTVV.

This chain connects TRBV19 to TRBJ2-7; D is possibly TRBD2 (6 bases). The CDR3 sequence is 14 residues long. V was clipped by 5 bases and J by 1 base, with 12 bases between them. The V gene's germline CDR1 is LNHDA and CDR2 SQIVND (reference sequence). The CDR3 loop reads CASSGTLVSYEQYF. The CDR3, as DNA: TGTGCCAGTAGTGGGACTTTAGTATCCTACGAGCAGTACTTC.

This rearrangement joins TRBV9 to TRBJ2-1; weak D call: TRBD1 (5 bases). Between the trimmed V and J ends, which lost 1 base and 2 bases, there was a span of 19 bases. CDR1 and CDR2 (germline): SGDLS, YYNGEE. The CDR3 is 18 amino acids. In DNA form, the CDR3 reads TGTGCCAGCAGCGTAAAGGAGCTTAGCAGGGCCCCCTACAATGAGCAGTTCTTC. It is translated as CASSVKELSRAPYNEQFF.

This sequence joins TRBV19 and TRBJ2-3; D is unclear. V was pared by 4 bases and J by 3 bases, with 5 bases between. The CDR3 contains 12 residues. The V gene's germline CDR1 is LNHDA and CDR2 SQIVND (reference sequence). Here the CDR3 DNA reads TGTGCCAGTAGTACAAAAACAGATACGCAGTATTTT. It codes for CASSTKTDTQYF. The full variable domain, rest sourced from reference TRBV19 and TRBJ2-3, is DGGITQSPKYLFRKEGQNVTLSCEQNLNHDAMYWYRQDPGQGLRLIYYSQIVNDFQKGDIAEGYSVSREKKESFPLTVTSAQKNPTAFYLCASSTKTDTQYFGPGTRLTVL.

This chain links TRBV5-1 with TRBJ1-2; D unclear. V shed 0 bases and J shed 8 bases, with 11 bases lying between them. The germline V gene encodes CDR1 SGHRS and CDR2 YFSETQ. The CDR3 is made up of 13 amino acids. In DNA form, the CDR3 reads TGCGCCAGCAGCTTGGAATTAGGGTCGGGCTACACCTTC. Its translation: CASSLELGSGYTF.

V is TRBV7-9 and J is TRBJ1-1; D unclear. Per the germline V gene, CDR1 is SEHNR and CDR2 is FQNEAQ (reference sequence). This CDR3 is built from 15 residues. V was pared by 6 bases and J by 0 bases, with 14 bases between. CDR3 coding DNA: TGTGCCAGCAGAAGGAGGGAGCAATTGAACACTGAAGCTTTCTTT. Translated: CASRRREQLNTEAFF.

The chain carries TRBV4-2 and TRBJ2-7, with D possibly TRBD1 on 6 matching bases. The CDR3 sequence is 14 residues long. Looked up from germline, CDR1 is LGHNA and CDR2 is YNFKEQ. Trimming pared 1 base from V and 4 bases from J, leaving 11 bases between. Here the CDR3 DNA reads TGTGCCAGCAGCCAAGGGGGCAGGGGTTACGAGCAGTACTTC. Its protein is CASSQGGRGYEQYF.

The rearrangement uses TRBV5-1 and TRBJ2-5; a weak D match, TRBD1 (6 bases). The CDR3 runs to 14 residues. Germline CDR1 is SGHRS and CDR2 is YFSETQ. The V and J ends lost 4 bases and 1 base respectively, with 11 bases between them. CDR3 loop: CASSVDSSQETQYF. CDR3 in DNA: TGCGCCAGCAGCGTGGACAGTTCCCAAGAGACCCAGTACTTC.

This sequence joins TRBV19 and TRBJ2-2, with 10 bases matching TRBD2. The CDR3 loop spans 15 amino acids. CDR1 and CDR2 (germline): LNHDA, SQIVND (reference sequence). V shed 5 bases and J 3 bases; nucleotides not matched to a gene: 3. The CDR3 nucleotides are TGTGCCAGTAGTCCCCTAGCGGGGGACACCGGGGAGCTGTTTTTT. Translation: CASSPLAGDTGELFF.

The chain has TRBV5-6 and TRBJ1-5; D is possibly TRBD1 (6 bases). Germline CDR1 is SGHDT and CDR2 is YYEEEE. The CDR3 loop spans 14 amino acids. The germline V and J ends were trimmed by 2 bases and 5 bases, with 11 bases remaining between them. The CDR3 DNA is TGTGCCAGCAGCTTCGGACAGAGGGATCAGCCCCAGCATTTT. Translated: CASSFGQRDQPQHF.

The chain carries TRBV19 and TRBJ2-2; D unclear. Germline lookup yields CDR1 LNHDA and CDR2 SQIVND (reference sequence). Trimming stripped 2 bases from V and 6 bases from J, with 7 bases between. The CDR3 consists of 13 residues. The CDR3 DNA sequence: TGTGCCAGTAGTATAAGGTACCCCGGGGAGCTGTTTTTT. Translated, it gives CASSIRYPGELFF.

The chain links TRBV4-3 to TRBJ1-5; no clear D. Trimming removed 0 bases at V and 8 bases at J, with 8 bases between. The CDR3 length is 13 residues. CDR1 is LGHNA, CDR2 YSLEER, per germline. The CDR3 loop is CASSQDSQKPQHF. CDR3 bases: TGCGCCAGCAGCCAAGACAGTCAAAAGCCCCAGCATTTT.

The gene calls are TRBV19 and TRBJ2-7; the D is unclear. Per the germline V gene, CDR1 is LNHDA and CDR2 is SQIVND (reference sequence). The CDR3 consists of 13 residues. V lost 11 bases and J 3 bases, leaving 17 bases between the germline ends. The CDR3 spells CAVGPRGDYEQYF. CDR3 DNA: TGTGCCGTGGGCCCTCGCGGAGACTACGAGCAGTACTTC.

This clone was recorded a few times. The V and J genes are TRBV2 and TRBJ1-5; 7 nucleotides match TRBD1. With V trimmed by 11 bases and J by 2 bases, 6 bases remained unmatched. This CDR3 spans 13 amino acids. Looked up from germline, CDR1 is SNHLY and CDR2 is FYNNEI. The CDR3 sequence is CASRGTGNQPQHF. CDR3 bases: TGTGCCTCCAGGGGGACAGGCAATCAGCCCCAGCATTTT.

The chain joins TRBV2 to TRBJ2-3, with 8 positions matching TRBD1. CDR1 is SNHLY, CDR2 FYNNEI, per germline. V was pared by 0 bases and J by 4 bases, with 6 bases of the junction left unmatched. The CDR3 totals 16 residues. The CDR3 here is CASSEALTGESDTQYF. CDR3 nucleotide sequence: TGTGCCAGCAGTGAAGCCCTGACAGGGGAATCAGATACGCAGTATTTT.

The rearrangement uses TRBV6-5 and TRBJ1-1; TRBD1 matches 7 bases. From germline, CDR1 is MNHEY and CDR2 SVGAGI. V dropped 2 bases and J dropped 10; count of bases not matched to a gene: 1. The CDR3 consists of 11 residues. The CDR3 loop is CASSYQGGAFF. Here the CDR3 DNA reads TGTGCCAGCAGTTACCAGGGGGGAGCTTTCTTT.

The genes are TRBV21-1 and TRBJ1-2; the D call in the table, TRBD1, was not verified against the DNA. TRBV21-1 is described as a pseudogene. CDR3 size: 16 residues. CDR3 coding DNA: TGTGCCAGCAGCAAAGGGTTTACGGACAGGGGGTATGGCTACACCTTC. Translated, it gives CASSKGFTDRGYGYTF.

The gene calls are TRBV5-6 and TRBJ1-6; D is ambiguous. Trimming removed 1 base at V and 10 bases at J, with 12 bases between. The CDR3 length is 14 residues. CDR1 SGHDT and CDR2 YYEEEE come from the germline V gene. The CDR3 region is CASSLRRENSPLHF. The CDR3 region has the DNA TGTGCCAGCAGCTTGAGACGGGAGAACTCACCCCTCCACTTT.

The chain combines TRBV6-4 with TRBJ2-3; 7 bases are shared with TRBD2. Germline-derived CDR1 and CDR2 are MRHNA and SNTAGT. J lost 4 bases, V lost 4 bases, and 8 bases had no gene match. CDR3 length equals 15 residues. CDR3 protein: CASSGTSGAADTQYF. The CDR3 DNA reads TGTGCCAGCAGTGGAACCAGCGGGGCCGCAGATACGCAGTATTTT.

The V call is TRBV7-2, the J call TRBJ1-1; D is unresolved. V shed 5 bases and J shed 2 bases, with 12 bases lying between them. CDR1 SGHTA and CDR2 FQGNSA come from the germline V gene. This CDR3 region has 14 residues. CDR3 in amino acids: CASSQTPGNTEAFF. The CDR3 region has the DNA TGTGCCAGCAGCCAAACCCCAGGAAACACTGAAGCTTTCTTT.

This clone has a single count. The chain links TRBV18 to TRBJ2-2, with 9 bases fitting TRBD1. V trimming: 6 bases; J trimming: 1 base; junction bases outside the gene matches: 6. The CDR3 totals 16 residues. Per germline, CDR1 KGHSH and CDR2 LQKENI. CDR3 amino acids: CASSHPGQGNTGELFF. CDR3 nucleotide sequence: TGTGCCAGCTCTCACCCGGGACAGGGGAACACCGGGGAGCTGTTTTTT.